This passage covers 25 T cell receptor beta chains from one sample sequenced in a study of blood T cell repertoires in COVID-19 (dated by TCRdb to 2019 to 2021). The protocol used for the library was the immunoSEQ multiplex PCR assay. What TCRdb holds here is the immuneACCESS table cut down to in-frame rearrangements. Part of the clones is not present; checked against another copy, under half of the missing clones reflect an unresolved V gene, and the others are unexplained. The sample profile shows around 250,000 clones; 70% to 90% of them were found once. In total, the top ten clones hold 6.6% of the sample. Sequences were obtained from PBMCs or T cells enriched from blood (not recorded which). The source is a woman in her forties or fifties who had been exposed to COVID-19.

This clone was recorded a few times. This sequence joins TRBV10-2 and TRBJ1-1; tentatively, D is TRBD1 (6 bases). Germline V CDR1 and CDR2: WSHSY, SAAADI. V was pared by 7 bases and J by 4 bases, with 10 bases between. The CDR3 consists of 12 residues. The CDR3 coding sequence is TGCGCCAGCAATCAGGGGCTCACTGAAGCTTTCTTT. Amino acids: CASNQGLTEAFF.

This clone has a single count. CDR3 nucleotide sequence: TGTGCCAGCAGTGTAGTCCGGGAGCTGTTTTTT. It yields the protein CASSVVRELFF. The chain carries TRBV2 and TRBJ2-2; D is unresolved. Trimming took 4 bases from V and 9 from J, leaving 6 bases between them. Germline CDR1 and CDR2: SNHLY and FYNNEI. The CDR3 length is 11 residues.

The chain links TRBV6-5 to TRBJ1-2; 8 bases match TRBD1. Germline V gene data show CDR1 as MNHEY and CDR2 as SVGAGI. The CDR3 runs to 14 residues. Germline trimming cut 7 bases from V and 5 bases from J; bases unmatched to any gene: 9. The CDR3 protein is CASKNGQGGYGYTF. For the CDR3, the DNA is TGTGCCAGCAAGAATGGACAGGGTGGTTATGGCTACACCTTC.

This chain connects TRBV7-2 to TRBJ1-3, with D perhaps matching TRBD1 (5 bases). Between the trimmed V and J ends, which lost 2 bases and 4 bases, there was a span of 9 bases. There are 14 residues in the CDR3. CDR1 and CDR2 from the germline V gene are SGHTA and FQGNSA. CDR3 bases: TGTGCCAGCAGCTTATGGCAGGGAGGAAACACCATATATTTT. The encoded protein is CASSLWQGGNTIYF.

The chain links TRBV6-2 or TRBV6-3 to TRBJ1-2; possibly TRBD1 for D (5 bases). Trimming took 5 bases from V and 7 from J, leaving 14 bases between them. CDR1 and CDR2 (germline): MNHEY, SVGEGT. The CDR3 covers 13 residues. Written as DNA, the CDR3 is TGTGCCAGCAGTCGACAGTTCGTAGGTGGCTACACCTTC. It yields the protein CASSRQFVGGYTF.

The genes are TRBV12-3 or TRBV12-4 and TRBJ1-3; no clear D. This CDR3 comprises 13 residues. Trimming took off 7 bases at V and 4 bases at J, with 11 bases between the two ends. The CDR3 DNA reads TGTGCCAGCACCTGGGCCTCGGGAAACACCATATATTTT. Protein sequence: CASTWASGNTIYF.

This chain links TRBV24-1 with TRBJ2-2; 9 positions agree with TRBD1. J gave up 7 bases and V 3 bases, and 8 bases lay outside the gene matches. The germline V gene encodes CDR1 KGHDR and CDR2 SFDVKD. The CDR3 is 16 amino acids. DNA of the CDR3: TGTGCCACCAGTGATAGCCGGGACAGGGATTTCGGGGAGCTGTTTTTT. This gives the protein CATSDSRDRDFGELFF.

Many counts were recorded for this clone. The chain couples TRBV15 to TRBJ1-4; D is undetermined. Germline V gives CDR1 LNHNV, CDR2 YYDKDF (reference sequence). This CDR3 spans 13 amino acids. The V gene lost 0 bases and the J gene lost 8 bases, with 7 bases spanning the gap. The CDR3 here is CATSRDPGEKLFF. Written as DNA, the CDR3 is TGTGCCACCAGCAGAGATCCCGGGGAAAAACTGTTTTTT.

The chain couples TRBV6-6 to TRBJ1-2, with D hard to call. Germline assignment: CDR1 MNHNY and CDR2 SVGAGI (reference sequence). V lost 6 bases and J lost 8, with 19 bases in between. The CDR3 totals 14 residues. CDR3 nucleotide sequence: TGTGCCAGCAGCCGGACTGGAGAAGGAAGGGGCTACACCTTC. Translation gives CASSRTGEGRGYTF.

The CDR3 region has the DNA TGTGCCAGTAGTCTCACAGGGTCCACTGAAGCTTTCTTT. Residues: CASSLTGSTEAFF. The chain employs TRBV19 and TRBJ1-1; tentative D call: TRBD1 (6 bases). The CDR3 sequence is 13 residues long. Germline values: CDR1 LNHDA, CDR2 SQIVND (reference sequence). V was trimmed by 5 bases and J by 4 bases, leaving 11 bases between them.

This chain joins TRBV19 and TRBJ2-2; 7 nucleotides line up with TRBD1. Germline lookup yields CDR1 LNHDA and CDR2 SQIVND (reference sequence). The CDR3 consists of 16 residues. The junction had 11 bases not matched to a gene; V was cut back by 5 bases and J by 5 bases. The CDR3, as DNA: TGTGCCAGTAGTTCCGTGACAGGGAAGAGAACCGGGGAGCTGTTTTTT. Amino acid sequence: CASSSVTGKRTGELFF.

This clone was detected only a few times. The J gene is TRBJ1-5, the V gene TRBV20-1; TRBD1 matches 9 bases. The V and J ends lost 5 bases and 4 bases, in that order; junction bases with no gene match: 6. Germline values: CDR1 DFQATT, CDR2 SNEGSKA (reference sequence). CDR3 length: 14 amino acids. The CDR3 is CSAGETGGNQPQHF. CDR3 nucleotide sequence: TGCAGTGCTGGTGAGACAGGGGGAAATCAGCCCCAGCATTTT.

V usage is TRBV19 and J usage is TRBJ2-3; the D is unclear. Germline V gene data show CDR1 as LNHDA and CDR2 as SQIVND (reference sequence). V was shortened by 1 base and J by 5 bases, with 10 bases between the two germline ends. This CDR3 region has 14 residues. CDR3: CASSIVVAGDTQYF. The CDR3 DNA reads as TGTGCCAGTAGTATAGTAGTAGCTGGAGATACGCAGTATTTT.

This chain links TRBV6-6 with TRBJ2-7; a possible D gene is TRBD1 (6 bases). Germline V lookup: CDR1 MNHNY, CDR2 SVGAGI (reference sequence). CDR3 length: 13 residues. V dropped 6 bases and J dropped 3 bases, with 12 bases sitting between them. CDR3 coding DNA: TGTGCCAGCAGCACTGGACAGAGCTACGAGCAGTACTTC. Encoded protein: CASSTGQSYEQYF.

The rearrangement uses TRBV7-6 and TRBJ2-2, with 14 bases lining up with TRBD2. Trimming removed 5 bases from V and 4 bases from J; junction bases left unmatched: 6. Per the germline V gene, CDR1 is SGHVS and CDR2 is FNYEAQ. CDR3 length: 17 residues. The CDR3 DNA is TGTGCCAGCAGCCCGAGACTAGCGGGGGGGAGCACCGGGGAGCTGTTTTTT. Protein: CASSPRLAGGSTGELFF.

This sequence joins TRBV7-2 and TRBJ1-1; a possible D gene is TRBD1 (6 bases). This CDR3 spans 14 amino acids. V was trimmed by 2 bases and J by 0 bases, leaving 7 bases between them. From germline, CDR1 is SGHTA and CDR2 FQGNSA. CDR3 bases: TGTGCCAGCAGCTTACAGGGGTTGAACACTGAAGCTTTCTTT. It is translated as CASSLQGLNTEAFF.

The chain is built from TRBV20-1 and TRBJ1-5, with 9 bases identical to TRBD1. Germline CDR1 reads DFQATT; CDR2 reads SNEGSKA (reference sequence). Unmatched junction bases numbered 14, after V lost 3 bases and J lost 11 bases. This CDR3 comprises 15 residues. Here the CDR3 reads CSASPFRTGASTQHF. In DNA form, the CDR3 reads TGCAGTGCTAGTCCTTTCCGGACAGGGGCATCGACCCAGCATTTT.

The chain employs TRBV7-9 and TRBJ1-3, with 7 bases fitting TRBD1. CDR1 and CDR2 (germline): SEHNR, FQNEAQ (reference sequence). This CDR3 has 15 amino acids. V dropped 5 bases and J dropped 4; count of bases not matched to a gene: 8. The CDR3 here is CASSRTTGRGNTIYF. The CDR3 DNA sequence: TGTGCCAGCAGCAGAACGACAGGGCGCGGAAACACCATATATTTT.

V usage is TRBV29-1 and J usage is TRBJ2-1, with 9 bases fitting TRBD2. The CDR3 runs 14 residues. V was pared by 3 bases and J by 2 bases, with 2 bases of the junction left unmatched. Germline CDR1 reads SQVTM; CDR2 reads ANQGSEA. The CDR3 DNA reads TGCAGCGTTGAGGGGACTAGCCCCTACAATGAGCAGTTCTTC. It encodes CSVEGTSPYNEQFF.

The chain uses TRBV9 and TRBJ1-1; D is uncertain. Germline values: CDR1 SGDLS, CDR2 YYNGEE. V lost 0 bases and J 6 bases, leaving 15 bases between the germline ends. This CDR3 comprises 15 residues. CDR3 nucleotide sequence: TGTGCCAGCAGCGTAGATGCCCGGGCTAGCGCTGAAGCTTTCTTT. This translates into CASSVDARASAEAFF.

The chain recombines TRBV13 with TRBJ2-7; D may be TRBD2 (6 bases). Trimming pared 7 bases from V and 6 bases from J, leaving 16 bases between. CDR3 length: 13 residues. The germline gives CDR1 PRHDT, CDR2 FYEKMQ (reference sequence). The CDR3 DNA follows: TGTGCCAGCAAGGGCGGCGGGGCGGGCGAGCAGTACTTC. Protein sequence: CASKGGGAGEQYF.

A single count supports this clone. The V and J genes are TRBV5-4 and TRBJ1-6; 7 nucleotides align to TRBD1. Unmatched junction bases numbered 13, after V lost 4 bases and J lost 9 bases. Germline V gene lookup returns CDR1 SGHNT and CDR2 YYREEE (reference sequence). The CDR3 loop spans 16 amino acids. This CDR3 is CASSQGGRTVGSPLHF. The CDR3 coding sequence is TGTGCCAGCAGCCAGGGGGGACGGACGGTAGGTTCACCCCTCCACTTT.

CDR3 bases: TGCGCCAGCAGCCAAGATCGGAGCGCCCAAGAGACCCAGTACTTC. This gives the protein CASSQDRSAQETQYF. V is TRBV4-3 and J is TRBJ2-5; D unclear. Germline assignment: CDR1 LGHNA and CDR2 YSLEER. V gave up 0 bases and J gave up 1 base, with 9 bases separating them. The CDR3 totals 15 residues.

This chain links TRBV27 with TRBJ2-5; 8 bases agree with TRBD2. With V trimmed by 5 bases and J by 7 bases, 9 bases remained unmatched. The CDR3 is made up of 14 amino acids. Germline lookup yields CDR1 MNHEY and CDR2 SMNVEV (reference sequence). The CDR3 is CASSQRSGLGTQYF. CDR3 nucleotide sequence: TGTGCCAGCAGTCAAAGGTCGGGACTAGGGACCCAGTACTTC.

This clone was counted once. The CDR3 sequence: CATSDLLGQGNYGYTF. The CDR3 region has the DNA TGTGCCACCAGTGATTTATTGGGACAGGGGAACTATGGCTACACCTTC. This chain connects TRBV24-1 to TRBJ1-2, with 10 nucleotides matching TRBD1. With 1 base clipped from V and 2 bases from J, the junction kept 3 bases outside the gene matches. The CDR3 totals 16 residues. Germline V gives CDR1 KGHDR, CDR2 SFDVKD.